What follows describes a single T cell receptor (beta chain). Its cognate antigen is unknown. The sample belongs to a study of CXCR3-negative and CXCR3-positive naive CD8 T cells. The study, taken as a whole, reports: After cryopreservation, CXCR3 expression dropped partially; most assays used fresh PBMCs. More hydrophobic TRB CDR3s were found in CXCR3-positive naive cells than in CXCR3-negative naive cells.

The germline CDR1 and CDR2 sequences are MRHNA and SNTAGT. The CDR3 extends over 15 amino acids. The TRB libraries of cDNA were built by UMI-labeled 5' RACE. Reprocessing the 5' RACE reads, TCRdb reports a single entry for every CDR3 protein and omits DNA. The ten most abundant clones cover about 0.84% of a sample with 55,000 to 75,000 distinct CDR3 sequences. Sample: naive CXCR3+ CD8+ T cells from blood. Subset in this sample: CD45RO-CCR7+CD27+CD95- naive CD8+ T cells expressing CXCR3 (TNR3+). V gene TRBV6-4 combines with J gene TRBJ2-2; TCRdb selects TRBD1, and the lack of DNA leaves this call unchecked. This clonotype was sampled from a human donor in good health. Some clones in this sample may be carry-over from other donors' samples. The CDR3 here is CASSETGQNTGELFF.